Below, 24 T cell receptor beta chains from the same sample are listed, as sequenced in a study of vaccination and CD4 T cells after COVID-19. Scientists ran DNA taken from cultured CD4+ T cells through the Oncomine TCR Beta short-read assay for sequencing. TCRdb recomputed calls from the PCR reads with MiXCR, one row per CDR3 protein. Of 7,000 to 10,000 distinct CDR3 sequences listed, roughly 19% are singletons. No cognate antigen is known for these TCRs. Indicated treatment: roughly 11-day PBMC culture with coronavirus spike peptide pools or control peptides (ViraFEST assay). The source was CD4+ T cells from blood, cultured in vitro, collected after SARS-CoV-2 vaccination. These receptors were obtained from a human donor who had recovered from COVID-19.

This clonotype was counted a few times. The V gene is TRBV4-3, the J gene TRBJ1-2; D gene ambiguous. The CDR3 sequence is 13 residues long. The V end was cut by 3 bases, the J end by 5 bases, with 10 bases between. The germline V gene has CDR1 LGHNA and CDR2 YSLEER. CDR3 DNA sequence: TGCGCCAGCAGCCAGGAGCCTGGGTATGGCTACACCTTC. It specifies CASSQEPGYGYTF.

This clonotype was picked up a small number of times. The genes are TRBV6-1 and TRBJ1-1; TRBD1 aligns across 7 bases. Germline V lookup: CDR1 MNHNS, CDR2 SASEGT. This CDR3 has 15 amino acids. Trimming cost V 6 bases and J 0 bases; bases outside gene matches: 7. CDR3 sequence reads: CASSREGGMNTEAFF. The CDR3 DNA sequence: TGTGCCAGCAGCCGGGAAGGGGGCATGAACACTGAAGCTTTCTTT.

This clonotype has a count of ten or more. The chain combines TRBV6-1 with TRBJ2-3, with D possibly matching TRBD2 (6 bases). The germline V and J ends were trimmed by 6 bases and 4 bases, with 17 bases remaining between them. The CDR3 consists of 15 residues. Per the germline V gene, CDR1 is MNHNS and CDR2 is SASEGT. The CDR3 sequence is CASSSGTAPADTQYF. DNA of the CDR3: TGTGCCAGCAGCAGTGGGACTGCCCCCGCAGATACGCAGTATTTT.

This clonotype is medium-sized (0.01 to 0.1%) within its sample. V is TRBV20-1 and J is TRBJ1-1; D is uncertain. Germline V gene data show CDR1 as DFQATT and CDR2 as SNEGSKA (reference sequence). Trimming cost V 2 bases and J 1 base, with 5 bases left between them. CDR3 length: 12 residues. CDR3 sequence: CSARRQNTEAFF. The CDR3, as DNA: TGCAGTGCTAGAAGGCAGAACACTGAAGCTTTCTTT.

This clonotype is classed as medium-sized. V and J are TRBV20-1 and TRBJ1-5; no firm D call. The CDR3 consists of 12 residues. Germline V gives CDR1 DFQATT, CDR2 SNEGSKA (reference sequence). Trimming removed 0 bases at V and 3 bases at J, with 3 bases between. The CDR3 reads CSARDPNQPQHF. In nucleotides, the CDR3 is TGCAGTGCTAGAGATCCCAATCAGCCCCAGCATTTT.

In its sample, this clonotype was seen a few times. The V call is TRBV5-1, the J call TRBJ2-3, with TRBD2 matching 11 bases. CDR3 size: 14 residues. The V segment lost 7 bases and the J segment 3 bases; nucleotides outside the gene matches: 4. Germline CDR1 is SGHRS and CDR2 is YFSETQ. CDR3 amino acids: CASAGTSGTDTQYF. The CDR3 bases are TGCGCCAGCGCCGGGACTAGCGGTACAGATACGCAGTATTTT.

This clonotype was detected only a few times. The chain combines TRBV29-1 with TRBJ1-2; no clear D. The germline gives CDR1 SQVTM, CDR2 ANQGSEA. CDR3 length equals 14 residues. V was clipped by 4 bases and J by 2 bases, with 14 bases between them. CDR3 residues: CSVATTDRNYGYTF. CDR3 in DNA: TGCAGCGTTGCTACCACCGATAGAAACTATGGCTACACCTTC.

This clonotype is medium-sized by share. This chain connects TRBV20-1 to TRBJ2-3, with D perhaps TRBD1 or TRBD2 (5 bases each). Germline V CDR1 and CDR2: DFQATT, SNEGSKA (reference sequence). This CDR3 contains 15 residues. V was shortened by 6 bases and J by 2 bases, with 18 bases between the two germline ends. This CDR3 reads CSATSRDPNTDTQYF. CDR3 DNA: TGCAGTGCAACGAGCCGGGACCCGAACACAGATACGCAGTATTTT.

In its sample, this clonotype was seen a few times. The chain employs TRBV6-1 and TRBJ1-1; TRBD1 is a possible D gene (6 bases). The CDR3 sequence is 14 residues long. CDR1 MNHNS and CDR2 SASEGT come from the germline V gene. The germline V and J ends were trimmed by 7 bases and 5 bases, with 17 bases remaining between them. In nucleotides, the CDR3 is TGTGCCAGCACCTTACACAGGGATGGTACTGAAGCTTTCTTT. This codes for CASTLHRDGTEAFF.

This clonotype came up a few times. The genes are TRBV6-1 and TRBJ2-1; TRBD2 aligns across 12 bases. The CDR3 has 14 amino acids. The J segment lost 2 bases and the V segment lost 8 bases, leaving 1 base of the junction unmatched. Per the germline V gene, CDR1 is MNHNS and CDR2 is SASEGT. The CDR3 DNA sequence: TGTGCCAGCCTAGCGGGAGGGACCTACAATGAGCAGTTCTTC. Residues: CASLAGGTYNEQFF.

This chain joins TRBV29-1 and TRBJ1-2, with a possible D match to TRBD1 (6 bases). The length of the CDR3 is 13 residues. The germline CDR1 and CDR2 sequences are SQVTM and ANQGSEA. V was pared by 5 bases and J by 3 bases, with 13 bases between. The CDR3 loop is CSVSQGQYYGYTF. CDR3 DNA sequence: TGCAGCGTTTCCCAAGGACAGTACTATGGCTACACCTTC. Combining the CDR3 with reference TRBV29-1 and TRBJ1-2 gives the whole variable domain SAVISQKPSRDICQRGTSLTIQCQVDSQVTMMFWYRQQPGQSLTLIATANQGSEATYESGFVIDKFPISRPNLTFSTLTVSNMSPEDSSIYLCSVSQGQYYGYTFGSGTRLTVV.

This clonotype was picked up a small number of times. The chain combines TRBV5-4 with TRBJ1-2; 7 nucleotides line up with TRBD1. The germline V gene encodes CDR1 SGHNT and CDR2 YYREEE (reference sequence). Trimming cost V 3 bases and J 4 bases; bases outside gene matches: 6. The CDR3 totals 14 residues. DNA of the CDR3: TGTGCCAGCAGCTCCGGGACAGAGAGCTATGGCTACACCTTC. It translates to CASSSGTESYGYTF.

The rearrangement uses TRBV10-2 and TRBJ2-1; D call uncertain. V lost 6 bases, J lost 0 bases, and 12 bases lay in between. This CDR3 comprises 15 residues. CDR1 is WSHSY and CDR2 is SAAADI in the germline V gene. This CDR3 is CASRVTPSSYNEQFF. The DNA of the CDR3 is TGCGCCAGCAGGGTGACCCCAAGCTCCTACAATGAGCAGTTCTTC.

The J gene is TRBJ2-1, the V gene TRBV7-9; no definite D call. Between the trimmed V and J ends, which lost 3 bases and 9 bases, there was a span of 9 bases. Germline-derived CDR1 and CDR2 are SEHNR and FQNEAQ (reference sequence). The CDR3 contains 12 residues. CDR3 region: CASSFRASEQFF. CDR3 coding DNA: TGTGCCAGCAGCTTCCGAGCTAGTGAGCAGTTCTTC.

Comment on this clonotype: A read error may produce the germline difference seen at one junction end. This chain joins TRBV6-5 and TRBJ1-2; TRBD1 agrees at 10 bases. Germline CDR1 MNHEY, CDR2 SVGAGI. The CDR3 contains 15 residues. CDR3 in amino acids: CAGSYSRQGARGYTF. The CDR3 nucleotides are TGTGCCGGCAGTTACTCAAGACAGGGGGCGCGTGGCTACACCTTC.

This clonotype is termed medium-sized. The V call is TRBV11-3, the J call TRBJ2-5; TRBD2 might be the D (6 bases). The CDR3 sequence is 14 residues long. Germline CDR1 is SGHNT and CDR2 is YENEEA. With 7 bases removed from V and 5 bases from J, the gap between germline ends came to 17 bases. The CDR3 is CASTIYGAGETQYF. In DNA form, the CDR3 reads TGTGCCAGCACCATTTATGGGGCGGGGGAGACCCAGTACTTC.

In its sample, this clonotype ranks as medium-sized. The rearrangement links TRBV27 to TRBJ1-5; D might be TRBD1 (6 bases). With 1 base removed from V and 3 bases from J, the gap between germline ends came to 10 bases. Germline V lookup: CDR1 MNHEY, CDR2 SMNVEV (reference sequence). The CDR3 runs 15 residues. CDR3 nucleotide sequence: TGTGCCAGCAGTTTATTCGACAGGCCCAATCAGCCCCAGCATTTT. This gives the protein CASSLFDRPNQPQHF.

This clonotype has just a few counts. This chain joins TRBV4-1 and TRBJ2-5; 8 bases are shared with TRBD2. In germline, CDR1 is MGHRA, CDR2 YSYEKL. Trimming at V came to 0 bases and at J to 9 bases, leaving 12 bases not matched to a gene. This CDR3 has 16 amino acids. The CDR3 DNA is TGCGCCAGCAGCCAAGATAACGCGGGGGGCCCCCGGGCCCAGTACTTC. Translating gives CASSQDNAGGPRAQYF.

By sample fraction, this clonotype is medium-sized. The V gene is TRBV20-1, the J gene TRBJ2-5; a weak D match, TRBD2 (5 bases). The CDR3 loop spans 15 amino acids. Germline-derived CDR1 and CDR2 are DFQATT and SNEGSKA (reference sequence). V lost 2 bases to trimming and J lost 0 bases, with 13 bases between them. The chain's CDR3 is CSARFRRMYQETQYF. CDR3 nucleotides: TGCAGTGCTAGATTCAGGAGGATGTACCAAGAGACCCAGTACTTC.

This rearrangement joins TRBV5-1 to TRBJ1-6; 10 bases line up with TRBD1. Germline loops: CDR1 SGHRS, CDR2 YFSETQ. CDR3 length equals 18 residues. J gave up 9 bases and V 4 bases, and 16 bases lay outside the gene matches. This CDR3 is CASSVVYLTGGGISPLHF. The CDR3 coding sequence is TGCGCCAGCAGCGTAGTCTACTTGACAGGGGGCGGAATTTCACCCCTCCACTTT.

By share, this clonotype counts as medium-sized (0.01 to 0.1%). This chain connects TRBV11-2 to TRBJ2-7; D tentatively reads TRBD1 or TRBD2 (6 bases each). Germline CDR1 and CDR2: SGHAT and FQNNGV. The CDR3 consists of 15 residues. V lost 1 base, J lost 2 bases, and 12 bases lay in between. The CDR3 region has the DNA TGTGCCAGCAGCTTAGCCGAACGGGGGCCCTACGAGCAGTACTTC. The encoded protein is CASSLAERGPYEQYF.

This clonotype was seen a handful of times. V and J are TRBV6-4 and TRBJ1-1; D not certain. Germline V lookup: CDR1 MRHNA, CDR2 SNTAGT. Trimming stripped 0 bases from V and 1 base from J, with 6 bases between. There are 14 residues in the CDR3. The CDR3 DNA is TGTGCCAGCAGTGACTCGGAGGCGAACACTGAAGCTTTCTTT. Its protein product is CASSDSEANTEAFF.

By proportion, this clonotype is medium-sized. A junction boundary mismatches the germline segment, possibly from a read error. This rearrangement joins TRBV6-5 to TRBJ2-5; D ambiguous. Germline V gene data show CDR1 as MNHEY and CDR2 as SVGAGI. The CDR3 totals 15 residues. CDR3 nucleotides: TGTGCCAGCAGTTACTCAGACACCCCGATAGAGGCCCAGTACTTC. It yields the protein CASSYSDTPIEAQYF.

This CDR3 reads CASSGTGTTTDTQYF. DNA for the CDR3: TGCGCCAGCAGTGGGACCGGGACTACAACAGATACGCAGTATTTT. The chain has TRBV10-1 and TRBJ2-3, with 7 bases lining up with TRBD2. Germline trimming cut 4 bases from V and 3 bases from J; bases unmatched to any gene: 7. The CDR3 consists of 15 residues. The germline CDR1 and CDR2 sequences are WNHNN and SYGVQD (reference sequence).